This T cell receptor beta chain was documented in a study of blood T cell repertoires in COVID-19. Study as a whole: T cells, B-cell-depleted T cells, or PBMCs provided the cDNA or gDNA that served as material.

The data were produced by immunoSEQ multiplex PCR, yet TCRdb's version contains in-frame clones alone and is incomplete. The table includes 250,000 to 350,000 clones, approximately 83% detected once. The germline CDR1 and CDR2 sequences are LGHDT and YNNKEL (reference sequence). The CDR3 is 15 amino acids. Trimming removed 1 base at V and 8 bases at J, with 14 bases between. The V and J genes are TRBV3-1 (or the pseudogene TRBV3-2) and TRBJ1-4; D is unclear. Sequencing was carried out using peripheral blood. The TCR was taken from a person aged 70 to 85 with COVID-19, enrolled during active disease. The CDR3: CASSQARAPGEKLFF. Written as DNA, the CDR3 is TGTGCCAGCAGCCAAGCCCGGGCCCCGGGGGAAAAACTGTTTTTT.